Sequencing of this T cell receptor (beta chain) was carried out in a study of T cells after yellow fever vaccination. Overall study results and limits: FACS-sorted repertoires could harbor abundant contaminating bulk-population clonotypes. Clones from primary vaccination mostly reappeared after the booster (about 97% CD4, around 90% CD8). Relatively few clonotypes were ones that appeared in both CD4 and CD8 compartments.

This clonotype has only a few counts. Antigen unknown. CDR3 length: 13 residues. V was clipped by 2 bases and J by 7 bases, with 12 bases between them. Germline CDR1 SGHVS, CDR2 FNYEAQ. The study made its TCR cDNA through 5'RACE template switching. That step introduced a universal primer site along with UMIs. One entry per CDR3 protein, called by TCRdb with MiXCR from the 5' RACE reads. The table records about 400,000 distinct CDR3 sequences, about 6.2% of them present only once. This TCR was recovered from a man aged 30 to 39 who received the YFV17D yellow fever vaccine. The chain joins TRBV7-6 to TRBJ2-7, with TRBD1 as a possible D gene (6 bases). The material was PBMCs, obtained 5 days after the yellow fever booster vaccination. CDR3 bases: TGTGCCAGCAGCTTAACAGGGCTGGAGGAGCAGTACTTC. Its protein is CASSLTGLEEQYF.